This T cell receptor (beta chain) was obtained from a study of T-cell reconstitution after alpha-beta-depleted transplantation in children. Broader study findings: There were reportedly several hundred expanded graft clones from which alpha-beta T cells came about two months after transplant.

It was with unique molecular identifiers that the TCRbeta library was prepared. Each CDR3 protein is one row after TCRdb ran MiXCR on the PCR reads. The repertoire holds over 150,000 distinct CDR3 sequences, with roughly 7.1% as singletons. The table lists this clonotype with many counts. Its target is unknown. Germline V CDR1 and CDR2: SGHRS, YFSETQ. The germline V and J ends were trimmed by 0 bases and 11 bases, with 21 bases remaining between them. The CDR3 has 16 amino acids. The chain joins TRBV5-1 to TRBJ2-1, with a tentative D call TRBD2 (5 bases). This TCR came from a boy aged 2 to 10 with acute lymphoblastic leukemia, due to receive a stem cell transplant. Source: PBMCs, taken before TCRalphabeta/CD19-depleted stem cell transplant. In nucleotides, the CDR3 is TGCGCCAGCAGCTTGGTAGTAGGCGGGTCGAAGGGTCAGCAGTTCTTC. This codes for CASSLVVGGSKGQQFF.